This is a list of T cell receptor beta chains from one sample in a study of shared clonotypes between healthy human individuals. Clones were sequenced by immunoSEQ multiplex PCR, and TCRdb holds only the in-frame ones, with some missing. The sample has fewer than 400,000 clones; about 74% are singletons. Material for sequencing was memory CD4+ T cells sorted from blood. The receptors here all came from a young man in good health. CDR3s include the opening cysteine and the closing phenylalanine or tryptophan. Fields, in order: J gene, clone size, D gene, V gene, CDR3 DNA, CDR3 protein. D genes are given only for firm matches. Clone size appears in some rows only: once, few, many, or a class for an expanded clone.

TRBJ1-2	NA	NA	TRBV5-6	TGTGCCAGCAGCACAGATGTGTATGGCTACACCTTC	CASSTDVYGYTF
TRBJ1-5	many	TRBD1	TRBV5-5	TGTGCCAGCAGCCCCTCTAGACAGGGTAGGCAGCCCCAGCATTTT	CASSPSRQGRQPQHF
TRBJ2-5	few	NA	TRBV5-1	TGCGCCAGCAGCCTATCTGGGGGCGCGGGACAAGAGACCCAGTACTTC	CASSLSGGAGQETQYF
TRBJ1-1	many	NA	TRBV27	TGTGCCAGCAAGCGTAATGTCGGGAACACTGAAGCTTTCTTT	CASKRNVGNTEAFF
TRBJ1-2	many	TRBD1	TRBV9	TGTGCCAGCAGCCCGAGGGACAGAACGAACTATGGCTACACCTTC	CASSPRDRTNYGYTF
TRBJ2-7	few	NA	TRBV28	TGTGCCAGCAGTTTAGGACGATCGGGGTCCTACGAGCAGTACTTC	CASSLGRSGSYEQYF
TRBJ1-3	NA	NA	TRBV30	TGTGCCTGGAGTGTAAAGGGGGTACTCTCTGGAAACACCATATATTTT	CAWSVKGVLSGNTIYF
TRBJ2-6	NA	NA	TRBV28	TGTGCCAGCAGCCCTGAGGGTTCTGGGGCCAACGTCCTGACTTTC	CASSPEGSGANVLTF
TRBJ2-7	few	TRBD2	TRBV2	TGTGCCAGCAGTGCCCTCGGACTAGCGGGAAGCGAGCAGTACTTC	CASSALGLAGSEQYF
TRBJ2-7	NA	NA	TRBV11-2	TGTGCCAGCAGCCATCTAAAAACCTACGAGCAGTACTTC	CASSHLKTYEQYF
TRBJ2-1	NA	TRBD2	TRBV6-1	TGTGCCAGCAGTGAAAAGGCTAGCGGGAGCAATGAGCAGTTCTTC	CASSEKASGSNEQFF
TRBJ1-4	NA	TRBD1	TRBV11-2	TGTGCCAGCAGGATACAGGGGGCCAGAGAAAAACTGTTTTTT	CASRIQGAREKLFF
TRBJ1-4	NA	NA	TRBV5-1	TGCGCCAGCCGGGACGGCGGAACTAATGAAAAACTGTTTTTT	CASRDGGTNEKLFF
TRBJ2-1	NA	NA	TRBV5-4	TGTGCCAGCACCAGGGGGGTGTCCGGGGCCTACAATGAGCAGTTCTTC	CASTRGVSGAYNEQFF
TRBJ1-5	NA	NA	TRBV28	TGTGCCAGCAGTGACCGAGGGAATCAGCCCCAGCATTTT	CASSDRGNQPQHF
TRBJ2-7	NA	NA	TRBV7-2	TGTGCCAGCAGCATACGTAGCGAAAACTACGAGCAGTACTTC	CASSIRSENYEQYF
TRBJ2-5	NA	NA	TRBV5-4	TGTGCCAGCAGCTTAAGCGGCCCCCGGGAGACCCAGTACTTC	CASSLSGPRETQYF
TRBJ2-5	NA	NA	TRBV18	TGTGCCAGCTCACCGTACCAAGAGACCCAGTACTTC	CASSPYQETQYF
TRBJ2-1	NA	NA	TRBV21-1	TGTGCCAGCAGCAAGTCCAGAGACTTCAGCTCCTACAATGAGCAGTTCTTC	CASSKSRDFSSYNEQFF
TRBJ2-2	NA	TRBD2	TRBV14	TGTGCCAGCAGCCATCTAGCGGGAGCGGACACCGGGGAGCTGTTTTTT	CASSHLAGADTGELFF
TRBJ1-6	NA	NA	TRBV2	TGTGCCAGCAGCTTCTCGGAGGGTAATTCACCCCTCCACTTT	CASSFSEGNSPLHF
TRBJ2-2	NA	NA	TRBV7-3	TGTGCCAGCAGCTTAGGTGGGAACACCGGGGAGCTGTTTTTT	CASSLGGNTGELFF
TRBJ2-1	few	NA	TRBV7-9	TGTGCCAGCAGCTTTACCGATGTCAATGAGCAGTTCTTC	CASSFTDVNEQFF
TRBJ1-1	few	TRBD1	TRBV10-2	TGCGCCAGCATCGGGGGACAGGTTGAAGCTTTCTTT	CASIGGQVEAFF
TRBJ1-1	NA	TRBD1	TRBV19	TGTGCCAGTAGTACCTACAGGGGTAAGAACACTGAAGCTTTCTTT	CASSTYRGKNTEAFF
TRBJ2-7	NA	NA	TRBV10-1	TGCGCCAGCAGTGAAACTAATCCCCACTACGAGCAGTACTTC	CASSETNPHYEQYF
TRBJ2-3	NA	NA	TRBV6-1	TGTGCCAGCAACGAGAAAAACACAGATACGCAGTATTTT	CASNEKNTDTQYF
TRBJ2-5	many	TRBD1	TRBV6-5	TGTGCCAGCAGTTTCGCGACAGGGGAAGAGACCCAGTACTTC	CASSFATGEETQYF
TRBJ2-5	NA	NA	TRBV7-9	TGTGCCAGCATGCTCTCATTAGCCGGATGGGAGACCCAGTACTTC	CASMLSLAGWETQYF
TRBJ1-1	few	NA	TRBV9	TGTGCCAGCAGCGTATCGACATCGAACACTGAAGCTTTCTTT	CASSVSTSNTEAFF
TRBJ2-1	few	TRBD1	TRBV7-2	TGTGCCAGCAGCTTAGGGGACAGGGGGCGCAGTGAGCAGTTCTTC	CASSLGDRGRSEQFF
TRBJ2-3	few	TRBD2	TRBV10-3	TGTGCCATCAGTGAGTCTTTTGGACTAGTGGGAACCGAAGATACGCAGTATTTT	CAISESFGLVGTEDTQYF